The 27 T cell receptor beta chains in this list originate from one sample, sequenced in a study of PD-1 blockade in classical Hodgkin lymphoma. Exposure to brentuximab vedotin varied, and each patient had relapsed following autologous stem cell transplantation. Sequenced by immunoSEQ multiplex PCR; TCRdb stores in-frame clones only, minus some. The sample yields over 70,000 clones, about 89% seen once. The specimen was peripheral blood mononuclear cells (PBMCs), collected at baseline. These TCRs come from a human donor with classical Hodgkin lymphoma.

The chain uses TRBV7-9 and TRBJ2-2, with TRBD1 matching 7 bases. Unmatched junction bases numbered 6, after V lost 5 bases and J lost 6 bases. Germline CDR1 is SEHNR and CDR2 is FQNEAQ (reference sequence). The CDR3 contains 14 residues. In DNA form, the CDR3 reads TGTGCCAGCAGCGCTGACAGGGACGCCGGGGAGCTGTTTTTT. Translation gives CASSADRDAGELFF.

The V call is TRBV5-1, the J call TRBJ2-2, with D unresolved. CDR3 length: 14 amino acids. In germline, CDR1 is SGHRS, CDR2 YFSETQ. V lost 0 bases and J lost 3, with 6 bases in between. The CDR3: CASSLAVDTGELFF. The CDR3 DNA sequence: TGCGCCAGCAGCTTGGCCGTGGACACCGGGGAGCTGTTTTTT.

This rearrangement joins TRBV6-6 to TRBJ2-7; D call uncertain. Germline V lookup: CDR1 MNHNY, CDR2 SVGAGI (reference sequence). This CDR3 has 16 amino acids. V lost 4 bases and J 2 bases, leaving 18 bases between the germline ends. This chain's CDR3 is CASSSPGRLRPYEQYF. The CDR3 DNA reads TGTGCCAGCAGTTCGCCGGGTCGACTTCGTCCCTACGAGCAGTACTTC.

The rearrangement joins TRBV2 to TRBJ1-1; no clear D. The germline gives CDR1 SNHLY, CDR2 FYNNEI. The CDR3 contains 14 residues. Trimming cost V 5 bases and J 0 bases, with 10 bases left between them. The CDR3 is CASSPARVNTEAFF. Here the CDR3 DNA reads TGTGCCAGCAGTCCCGCCAGAGTGAACACTGAAGCTTTCTTT.

CDR3 bases: TGTGCCACCAGCAGAGCGACAGGGGGTTTCGTCTCCTACAATGAGCAGTTCTTC. This translates into CATSRATGGFVSYNEQFF. The chain carries TRBV15 and TRBJ2-1, with 9 positions matching TRBD1. Losses at the gene ends were 1 base for V and 0 bases for J; bases not matched to a gene: 7. The CDR3 covers 18 residues. CDR1 and CDR2 from the germline V gene are LNHNV and YYDKDF (reference sequence).

The genes are TRBV6-1 and TRBJ1-2; perhaps TRBD1 as D (5 bases). Germline V CDR1 and CDR2: MNHNS, SASEGT. V gave up 4 bases and J gave up 7 bases, with 13 bases separating them. This CDR3 has 13 residues. In DNA form, the CDR3 reads TGTGCCAGCAGTGTCGGGGGATCGGGTGGCTACACCTTC. Its protein product is CASSVGGSGGYTF.

This clone was seen only a few times. The CDR3 spells CASSLGLTLDTEAFF. The CDR3 DNA is TGTGCCAGCAGCTTGGGACTTACGTTAGACACTGAAGCTTTCTTT. The chain employs TRBV11-2 and TRBJ1-1; the D gene is possibly TRBD1 (5 bases). CDR1 is SGHAT, CDR2 FQNNGV, per germline. This CDR3 region has 15 residues. V shed 3 bases and J shed 3 bases, with 14 bases lying between them.

This chain connects TRBV29-1 to TRBJ2-3, with D unclear. Germline lookup yields CDR1 SQVTM and CDR2 ANQGSEA. With 6 bases removed from V and 2 bases from J, the gap between germline ends came to 18 bases. This CDR3 has 15 amino acids. CDR3 amino acids: CSVQVGFAATDTQYF. The CDR3 bases are TGCAGCGTCCAAGTGGGATTTGCGGCCACAGATACGCAGTATTTT.

The genes are TRBV4-2 and TRBJ2-6, with 12 positions matching TRBD2. This CDR3 contains 18 residues. Trimming at V came to 4 bases and at J to 1 base, leaving 5 bases not matched to a gene. CDR1 and CDR2 from the germline V gene are LGHNA and YNFKEQ. CDR3 DNA: TGTGCCAGCAGCCGACGACTAGCGGGAGCATCTGGGGCCAACGTCCTGACTTTC. This codes for CASSRRLAGASGANVLTF.

This clone was picked up one time. The chain is built from TRBV5-6 and TRBJ1-6, with TRBD1 identical over 8 bases. From germline, CDR1 is SGHDT and CDR2 YYEEEE. The CDR3 spans 14 residues. J was trimmed by 9 bases and V by 6 bases; bases with no gene match: 8. The CDR3, as DNA: TGTGCCAGCACCTCAGGGGGCTTGGGTTCACCCCTCCACTTT. Translation: CASTSGGLGSPLHF.

The sample holds one count of this clone. The chain uses TRBV19 and TRBJ2-1, with TRBD1 as a possible D gene (6 bases). In germline, CDR1 is LNHDA, CDR2 SQIVND (reference sequence). V was trimmed by 6 bases and J by 7 bases, leaving 19 bases between them. The CDR3 contains 15 residues. DNA for the CDR3: TGTGCCAGTAGGCTTGGGACAATTAACAATAATGAGCAGTTCTTC. This encodes CASRLGTINNNEQFF. Drawing the rest from reference TRBV19 and TRBJ2-1, the complete variable domain is DGGITQSPKYLFRKEGQNVTLSCEQNLNHDAMYWYRQDPGQGLRLIYYSQIVNDFQKGDIAEGYSVSREKKESFPLTVTSAQKNPTAFYLCASRLGTINNNEQFFGPGTRLTVL.

The chain employs TRBV7-6 and TRBJ1-1, with 7 nucleotides matching TRBD1. After removal of 5 bases from V and 4 bases from J, the junction contained 10 bases not matched to a gene. From germline, CDR1 is SGHVS and CDR2 FNYEAQ. The CDR3 spans 15 residues. The CDR3 bases are TGTGCCAGCAGCGCCCAGACAGGGAGGAGCACTGAAGCTTTCTTT. It specifies CASSAQTGRSTEAFF.

In DNA, the CDR3 is TGTGCCAGCTCCCTCATCCCCCCAGGGGAAGCTAACTATGGCTACACCTTC. It encodes CASSLIPPGEANYGYTF. The rearrangement joins TRBV18 to TRBJ1-2; weak D call: TRBD1 (6 bases). Germline V gives CDR1 KGHSH, CDR2 LQKENI. V lost 6 bases to trimming and J lost 0 bases, with 20 bases between them. This CDR3 is built from 17 residues.

The chain carries TRBV4-2 and TRBJ2-7; 9 bases map to TRBD2. V was pared by 0 bases and J by 6 bases, with 6 bases of the junction left unmatched. The CDR3 is made up of 15 amino acids. Germline V gives CDR1 LGHNA, CDR2 YNFKEQ. Here the CDR3 DNA reads TGTGCCAGCAGCCAAGATTTAGCGGGAGAACCCGAGCAGTACTTC. Amino acids: CASSQDLAGEPEQYF.

The chain is built from TRBV5-5 and TRBJ2-1, with 9 positions matching TRBD2. This CDR3 has 15 amino acids. V lost 2 bases to trimming and J lost 0 bases; unmatched junction nucleotides: 0. CDR1 and CDR2 from the germline V gene are SGHKS and YYEKEE (reference sequence). The DNA for the CDR3 is TGTGCCAGCAGCTTTAGCGGGAGCTCCTACAATGAGCAGTTCTTC. Translated: CASSFSGSSYNEQFF. Filled out from reference TRBV5-5 and TRBJ2-1, the complete variable domain reads DAGVTQSPTHLIKTRGQQVTLRCSPISGHKSVSWYQQVLGQGPQFIFQYYEKEERGRGNFPDRFSARQFPNYSSELNVNALLLGDSALYLCASSFSGSSYNEQFFGPGTRLTVL.

The chain links TRBV12-2 to TRBJ2-7; the table calls TRBD2, which could not be checked here. TRBV12-2 is deemed a pseudogene. The CDR3 consists of 18 residues. The CDR3: CASRFLNLWEGKTYEQYF. As DNA, the CDR3 is TGTGCAAGTCGCTTCTTGAACCTATGGGAGGGAAAGACCTACGAGCAGTACTTC.

This clone occurred a few times. This chain connects TRBV6-6 to TRBJ1-1, with TRBD1 as a possible D gene (6 bases). The CDR3 runs 13 residues. CDR1 is MNHNY and CDR2 is SVGAGI in the germline V gene (reference sequence). V was cut by 7 bases and J by 11 bases, with 20 bases left in between. The CDR3 bases are TGTGCCAGCACCCCCCCGGGGGCCGCTTCGGCTTTCTTT. This sequence encodes CASTPPGAASAFF.

CDR3 coding DNA: TGTGCCAGCAGTCCCAGGGGGTACAGGGCTGGCTACACCTTC. It yields the protein CASSPRGYRAGYTF. The chain has TRBV28 and TRBJ1-2; 7 bases are a match to TRBD1. This CDR3 has 14 amino acids. CDR1 MDHEN and CDR2 SYDVKM come from the germline V gene. After removal of 5 bases from V and 7 bases from J, the junction contained 10 bases not matched to a gene.

The V call is TRBV5-1, the J call TRBJ2-1; TRBD2 aligns across 9 bases. CDR1 and CDR2 from the germline V gene are SGHRS and YFSETQ. The ends lost 5 bases at V and 0 bases at J; junction bases unmatched: 6. The CDR3 has 16 amino acids. CDR3 region: CASRVVSGSSYNEQFF. For the CDR3, the DNA is TGCGCCAGCAGGGTTGTTAGCGGGAGCTCCTACAATGAGCAGTTCTTC.

The rearrangement joins TRBV6-5 to TRBJ2-7; D gene unclear. Germline values: CDR1 MNHEY, CDR2 SVGAGI. This CDR3 has 12 residues. The V and J ends lost 8 bases and 4 bases respectively, with 12 bases between them. For the CDR3, the DNA is TGTGCCAGCTTCCAATTCCCGTACGAGCAGTACTTC. Its protein product is CASFQFPYEQYF.

In its sample, this clone was seen once. The J gene is TRBJ2-7, the V gene TRBV7-2; TRBD2 agrees at 7 bases. Per germline, CDR1 SGHTA and CDR2 FQGNSA. CDR3 length: 13 amino acids. V gave up 5 bases and J gave up 7 bases; unmatched junction bases: 8. The CDR3 loop reads CASSNRDYKEQYF. In nucleotides, the CDR3 is TGTGCCAGCAGCAACCGGGACTACAAAGAGCAGTACTTC.

V gene TRBV5-1 combines with J gene TRBJ1-1; D is ambiguous. The CDR3 consists of 15 residues. The germline V gene has CDR1 SGHRS and CDR2 YFSETQ. Trimming took off 2 bases at V and 1 base at J, with 12 bases between the two ends. CDR3 protein: CASSFEPASNTEAFF. CDR3 sequence (DNA): TGCGCCAGCAGCTTCGAGCCTGCTTCGAACACTGAAGCTTTCTTT.

The chain recombines TRBV11-3 with TRBJ2-7; maybe TRBD2 (6 bases). Germline V gene sequence: CDR1 SGHNT, CDR2 YENEEA. Trimming took off 5 bases at V and 3 bases at J, with 14 bases between the two ends. CDR3 length: 14 residues. The DNA of the CDR3 is TGTGCCAGCAGCCCGAACGGGGGAATCTACGAGCAGTACTTC. Its protein is CASSPNGGIYEQYF.

The V gene is TRBV28, the J gene TRBJ1-4, with D possibly TRBD1 on 5 matching bases. Germline loops: CDR1 MDHEN, CDR2 SYDVKM. The CDR3 is 18 amino acids. Trimming left V 5 bases short and J 4 bases short, with 23 bases between. The CDR3 loop reads CASSPLGQGESGNEKLFF. The CDR3 nucleotides read TGTGCCAGCAGTCCCCTCGGACAAGGGGAATCGGGTAATGAAAAACTGTTTTTT.

This chain joins TRBV6-5 and TRBJ1-2; possibly TRBD1 for D (6 bases). Deletions cut 2 bases from V and 2 bases from J, with 6 bases between. The CDR3 consists of 13 residues. CDR1 is MNHEY and CDR2 is SVGAGI in the germline V gene. The CDR3 DNA reads TGTGCCAGCAGTTACGACAGGAACTATGGCTACACCTTC. Translated: CASSYDRNYGYTF.

The chain recombines TRBV28 with TRBJ1-1; D gene ambiguous. CDR3 size: 12 residues. CDR1 MDHEN and CDR2 SYDVKM come from the germline V gene. Trimming took 3 bases from V and 7 from J, leaving 9 bases between them. The CDR3 loop reads CASSLIAGEAFF. The CDR3 nucleotides are TGTGCCAGCAGTTTGATAGCTGGTGAAGCTTTCTTT.

V is TRBV27 and J is TRBJ2-2; D possibly corresponds to TRBD2 (6 bases). Germline V gene sequence: CDR1 MNHEY, CDR2 SMNVEV (reference sequence). Between the trimmed V and J ends, which lost 3 bases and 3 bases, there was a span of 17 bases. This CDR3 region has 17 residues. The CDR3 here is CASSFTLGEVHTGELFF. CDR3 bases: TGTGCCAGCAGTTTCACTTTGGGGGAGGTGCACACCGGGGAGCTGTTTTTT.